These 5 T cell receptor beta chains came from one sample sequenced in a study of T cell repertoires in cytomegalovirus infection. TCRdb re-derived calls from the reads in MiXCR, one entry per CDR3 protein. Among nearly 700,000 distinct CDR3 sequences, about 30% were seen once, and the ten largest hold around a sixth. No antigens are known for them. Here the sequenced sample was cultured PBMCs, taken from culture after CMV antigen stimulation. Receptors were obtained from a human donor in good health (CMV status not recorded). Some clones in this sample may be carry-over from other donors' samples.

This clonotype came up a few times. The chain joins TRBV19 to TRBJ2-7; D is tentatively TRBD1 or TRBD2 (5 bases each). This CDR3 has 13 amino acids. Germline V gene sequence: CDR1 LNHDA, CDR2 SQIVND (reference sequence). V was shortened by 3 bases and J by 6 bases, with 12 bases between the two germline ends. CDR3 region: CASSIERGSEQYF. DNA for the CDR3: TGTGCCAGTAGTATCGAGAGGGGCTCCGAGCAGTACTTC.

This rearrangement joins TRBV2 to TRBJ2-5; 14 nucleotides agree with TRBD2. This CDR3 spans 15 amino acids. V lost 7 bases, J lost 5 bases, and 6 bases stayed unmatched. Per the germline V gene, CDR1 is SNHLY and CDR2 is FYNNEI. CDR3 sequence: CASTGTSGRLETQYF. In DNA form, the CDR3 reads TGTGCCAGCACCGGGACTAGCGGGAGATTGGAGACCCAGTACTTC.

This chain joins TRBV28 and TRBJ1-1; 10 nucleotides align to TRBD1. Per the germline V gene, CDR1 is MDHEN and CDR2 is SYDVKM. The CDR3 is 14 residues long. V shed 6 bases, J shed 6 bases, and the junction held 7 bases outside the gene matches. The CDR3, as DNA: TGTGCCAGCAGCCTGACAGGGGGCTTCGCTGAAGCTTTCTTT. Protein: CASSLTGGFAEAFF.

This chain links TRBV12-3 or TRBV12-4 with TRBJ1-5; D is unclear. The CDR3 loop spans 12 amino acids. Trimming cost V 4 bases and J 7 bases, with 8 bases left between them. CDR3 region: CASSYNLQPQHF. The CDR3 nucleotides are TGTGCCAGCAGTTACAATTTACAGCCCCAGCATTTT.

The chain has TRBV12-3 or TRBV12-4 and TRBJ2-5, with TRBD1 matching over 11 bases. This CDR3 region has 15 residues. J was trimmed by 5 bases and V by 6 bases; bases with no gene match: 8. The CDR3 loop is CASSSRTGGRETQYF. CDR3 bases: TGTGCCAGCAGCTCACGGACAGGGGGCAGGGAGACCCAGTACTTC.